The source of this T cell receptor (beta chain) is a study of shared clonotypes between healthy human individuals. Study information: Aged 18 to 49, the donors were two women and a few men. General study results and limits: Larger richness was generally estimated for naive than memory subsets.

This clone has only one observation. Its antigen remains unidentified. The CDR3 sequence is 15 residues long. V gave up 6 bases and J gave up 2 bases, with 14 bases separating them. Germline V CDR1 and CDR2: MNHNS, SASEGT. TCRdb's copy holds only in-frame clones and misses some; the assay was immunoSEQ multiplex PCR. The sample lists some 2,500,000 clones, 90% to 95% occurring once. What was sequenced was naive CD4+ T cells from PBMCs. Subset defined: CD45RA+ positively selected. The chain employs TRBV6-1 and TRBJ1-5; weak D call: TRBD1 (6 bases). The sequence derives from a man aged 18 to 35 in good health. Some clones in this sample may be carry-over from other donors' samples. In DNA form, the CDR3 reads TGTGCCAGCAGGTTGGGGGGGGCAGGCAATCAGCCCCAGCATTTT. Residues: CASRLGGAGNQPQHF.